Listed here are 8 T cell receptor beta chains from one sample, sequenced in a study of beta chain features in type 1 diabetes. Notes on the study in general: All four CD4+ subsets of Type 1 diabetes patients contained TCRB CDR3s that were moderately but significantly shorter.

These TCRs' antigens remain unknown. The investigators reverse transcribed all of the isolated RNA, so they sequenced expressed TCRB transcripts. The assay was immunoSEQ multiplex PCR, and TCRdb's table has in-frame clones only and misses some. The repertoire holds 350,000 to 450,000 clones, with 10% to 15% as singletons. The sample was naive CD4+ T cells from blood. These receptors were collected from a woman under 30 with type 1 diabetes.

This chain links TRBV2 with TRBJ2-1; TRBD2 matches 10 bases. The junction had 5 bases not matched to a gene; V was cut back by 6 bases and J by 9 bases. CDR1 is SNHLY and CDR2 is FYNNEI in the germline V gene. The CDR3 length is 13 residues. The CDR3 region has the DNA TGTGCCAGCAGGGGAGAGCGGGAGGGTGAGCAGTTCTTC. Its protein is CASRGEREGEQFF.

The sample holds a few counts of this clone. The genes are TRBV18 and TRBJ1-5; 11 nucleotides align to TRBD1. The CDR3 spans 15 residues. The germline V gene has CDR1 KGHSH and CDR2 LQKENI. V gave up 6 bases and J gave up 3 bases; unmatched junction bases: 4. CDR3 sequence: CASSGQGGINQPQHF. Written as DNA, the CDR3 is TGTGCCAGCTCGGGACAGGGGGGAATCAATCAGCCCCAGCATTTT.

The chain links TRBV6-6 to TRBJ1-1; D unclear. The V end was cut by 9 bases, the J end by 5 bases, with 7 bases between. CDR1 and CDR2 (germline): MNHNY, SVGAGI (reference sequence). The CDR3 totals 10 residues. CDR3: CASFKTEAFF. The CDR3 DNA reads TGTGCCAGTTTCAAAACTGAAGCTTTCTTT.

The table lists this clone with a few counts. Other nucleotide sequences from this sample produce the same CDR3. The V gene is TRBV7-9, the J gene TRBJ1-5, with D uncertain. This CDR3 has 13 residues. The V gene lost 3 bases and the J gene lost 6 bases, with 9 bases spanning the gap. Looked up from germline, CDR1 is SEHNR and CDR2 is FQNEAQ (reference sequence). This chain's CDR3 is CASSFSPGQPQHF. CDR3 sequence (DNA): TGTGCCAGCAGCTTTTCCCCGGGTCAGCCCCAGCATTTT.

This clone has only a few counts. V usage is TRBV2 and J usage is TRBJ2-4; D might be TRBD2 (7 bases). Germline CDR1 reads SNHLY; CDR2 reads FYNNEI. The CDR3 loop spans 15 amino acids. Deletions cut 2 bases from V and 6 bases from J, with 14 bases between. The DNA of the CDR3 is TGTGCCAGCAGTGAAAGGGGGGGGCCGGGAAACATTCAGTACTTC. It encodes CASSERGGPGNIQYF. The entire variable domain, with the rest obtained from reference TRBV2 and TRBJ2-4, is as follows: EPEVTQTPSHQVTQMGQEVILRCVPISNHLYFYWYRQILGQKVEFLVSFYNNEISEKSEIFDDQFSVERPDGSNFTLKIRSTKLEDSAMYFCASSERGGPGNIQYFGAGTRLSVL.

This clone was seen a handful of times. The chain carries TRBV7-9 and TRBJ2-7, with a tentative D call TRBD2 (5 bases). Germline V gene sequence: CDR1 SEHNR, CDR2 FQNEAQ (reference sequence). V was shortened by 4 bases and J by 3 bases, with 13 bases between the two germline ends. The CDR3 loop spans 14 amino acids. CDR3 residues: CASSSQRHNYEQYF. The CDR3 DNA is TGTGCCAGCAGCTCTCAGCGGCACAACTACGAGCAGTACTTC.

The gene calls are TRBV7-3 and TRBJ1-1; D may be TRBD1 (5 bases). The CDR3 totals 14 residues. V was trimmed by 5 bases and J by 1 base, leaving 11 bases between them. The germline V gene has CDR1 SGHTA and CDR2 FQGTGA. CDR3 sequence: CASSLGAGNTEAFF. The CDR3 DNA follows: TGTGCCAGCAGCCTAGGGGCAGGGAACACTGAAGCTTTCTTT.

This clone was seen a few times. The rearrangement links TRBV7-9 to TRBJ2-7; 8 bases align to TRBD2. The V segment lost 1 base and the J segment 3 bases; nucleotides outside the gene matches: 2. This CDR3 has 14 amino acids. Germline CDR1 SEHNR, CDR2 FQNEAQ (reference sequence). As DNA, the CDR3 is TGTGCCAGCAGCTTAGTGGCGGGAGGCTACGAGCAGTACTTC. This sequence encodes CASSLVAGGYEQYF.